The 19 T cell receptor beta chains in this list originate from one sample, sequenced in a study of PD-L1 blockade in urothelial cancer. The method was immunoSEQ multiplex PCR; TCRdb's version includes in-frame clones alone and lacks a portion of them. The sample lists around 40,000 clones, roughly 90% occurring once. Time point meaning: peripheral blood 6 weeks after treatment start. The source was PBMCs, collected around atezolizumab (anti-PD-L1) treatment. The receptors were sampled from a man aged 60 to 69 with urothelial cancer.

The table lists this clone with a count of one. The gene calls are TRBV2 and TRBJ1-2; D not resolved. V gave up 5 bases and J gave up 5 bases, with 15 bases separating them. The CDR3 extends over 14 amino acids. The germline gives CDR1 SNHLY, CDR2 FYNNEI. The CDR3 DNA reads TGTGCCAGCAGTTTTTTTAGTACAGAGTATGGCTACACCTTC. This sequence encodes CASSFFSTEYGYTF.

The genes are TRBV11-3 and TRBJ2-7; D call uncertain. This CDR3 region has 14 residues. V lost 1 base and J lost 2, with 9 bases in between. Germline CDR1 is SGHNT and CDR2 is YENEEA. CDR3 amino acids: CASSLGHSTYEQYF. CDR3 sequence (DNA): TGTGCCAGCAGCTTAGGACATTCGACCTACGAGCAGTACTTC.

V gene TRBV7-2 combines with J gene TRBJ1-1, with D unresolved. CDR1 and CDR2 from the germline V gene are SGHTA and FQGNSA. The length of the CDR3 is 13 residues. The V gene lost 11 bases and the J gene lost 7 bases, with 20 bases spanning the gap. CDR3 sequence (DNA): TGTGCCGGGTCTCAACCGGGTTTGGGTGAAGCTTTCTTT. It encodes CAGSQPGLGEAFF.

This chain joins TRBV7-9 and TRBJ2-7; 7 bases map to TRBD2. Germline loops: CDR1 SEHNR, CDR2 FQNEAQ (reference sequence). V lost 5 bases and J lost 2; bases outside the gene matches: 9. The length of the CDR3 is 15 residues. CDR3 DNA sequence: TGTGCCAGCAGCCAAGTGGGTCTAGCGGCCTACGAGCAGTACTTC. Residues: CASSQVGLAAYEQYF. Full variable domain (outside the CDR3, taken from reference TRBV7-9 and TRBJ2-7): DTGVSQNPRHKITKRGQNVTFRCDPISEHNRLYWYRQTLGQGPEFLTYFQNEAQLEKSRLLSDRFSAERPKGSFSTLEIQRTEQGDSAMYLCASSQVGLAAYEQYFGPGTRLTVT.

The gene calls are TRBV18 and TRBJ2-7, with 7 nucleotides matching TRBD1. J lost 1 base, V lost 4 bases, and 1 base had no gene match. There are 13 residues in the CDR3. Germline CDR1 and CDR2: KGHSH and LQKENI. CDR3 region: CASSLDRSYEQYF. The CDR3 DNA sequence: TGTGCCAGCTCACTGGACAGGTCCTACGAGCAGTACTTC.

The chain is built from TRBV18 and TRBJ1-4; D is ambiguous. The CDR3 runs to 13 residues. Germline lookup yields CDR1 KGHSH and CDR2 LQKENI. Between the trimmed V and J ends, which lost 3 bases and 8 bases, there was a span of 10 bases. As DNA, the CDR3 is TGTGCCAGCTCACCTTCATCGGGAGAAAAACTGTTTTTT. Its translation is CASSPSSGEKLFF.

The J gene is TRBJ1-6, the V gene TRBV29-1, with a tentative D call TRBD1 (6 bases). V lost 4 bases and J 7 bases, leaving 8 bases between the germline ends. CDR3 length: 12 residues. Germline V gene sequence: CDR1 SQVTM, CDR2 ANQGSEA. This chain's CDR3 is CSVAQGNSPLHF. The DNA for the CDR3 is TGCAGCGTTGCCCAGGGGAATTCACCCCTCCACTTT.

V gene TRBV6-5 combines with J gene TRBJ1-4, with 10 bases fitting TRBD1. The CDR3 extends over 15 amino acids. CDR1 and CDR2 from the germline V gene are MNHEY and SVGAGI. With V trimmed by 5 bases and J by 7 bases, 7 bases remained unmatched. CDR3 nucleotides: TGTGCCAGCAGTCGTGACAGGGGGCGTTTTGAAAAACTGTTTTTT. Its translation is CASSRDRGRFEKLFF.

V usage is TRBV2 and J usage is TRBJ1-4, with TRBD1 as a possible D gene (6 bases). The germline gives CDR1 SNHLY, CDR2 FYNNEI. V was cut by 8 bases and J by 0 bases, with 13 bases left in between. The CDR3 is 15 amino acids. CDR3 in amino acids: CASPFRQATNEKLFF. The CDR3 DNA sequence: TGTGCCAGCCCCTTCAGACAGGCAACTAATGAAAAACTGTTTTTT.

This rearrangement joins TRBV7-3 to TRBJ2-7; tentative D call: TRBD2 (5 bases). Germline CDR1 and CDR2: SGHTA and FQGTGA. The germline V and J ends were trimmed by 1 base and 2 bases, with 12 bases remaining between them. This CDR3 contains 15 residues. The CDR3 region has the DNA TGTGCCAGCAGCTTAAATGGGGAGAGTCCCTACGAGCAGTACTTC. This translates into CASSLNGESPYEQYF.

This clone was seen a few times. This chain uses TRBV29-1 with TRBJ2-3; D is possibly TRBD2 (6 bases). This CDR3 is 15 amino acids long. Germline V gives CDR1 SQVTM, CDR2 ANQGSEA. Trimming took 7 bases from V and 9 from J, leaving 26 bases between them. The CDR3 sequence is CSAPILRGKTQTQYF. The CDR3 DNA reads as TGCAGCGCTCCTATATTACGCGGGAAGACACAAACGCAGTATTTT.

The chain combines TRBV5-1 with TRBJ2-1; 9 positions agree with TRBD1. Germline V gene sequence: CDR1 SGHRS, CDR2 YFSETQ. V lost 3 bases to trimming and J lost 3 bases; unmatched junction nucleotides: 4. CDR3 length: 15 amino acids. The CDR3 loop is CASSWGDRDYNEQFF. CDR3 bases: TGCGCCAGCAGCTGGGGGGACAGGGACTACAATGAGCAGTTCTTC.

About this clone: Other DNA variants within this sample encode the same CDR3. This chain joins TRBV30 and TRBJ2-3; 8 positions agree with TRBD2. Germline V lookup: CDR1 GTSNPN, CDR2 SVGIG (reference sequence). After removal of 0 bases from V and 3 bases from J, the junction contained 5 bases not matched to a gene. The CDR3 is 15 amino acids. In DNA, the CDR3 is TGTGCCTGGAGTGTACGGGCGGGAGGAACAGATACGCAGTATTTT. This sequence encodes CAWSVRAGGTDTQYF.

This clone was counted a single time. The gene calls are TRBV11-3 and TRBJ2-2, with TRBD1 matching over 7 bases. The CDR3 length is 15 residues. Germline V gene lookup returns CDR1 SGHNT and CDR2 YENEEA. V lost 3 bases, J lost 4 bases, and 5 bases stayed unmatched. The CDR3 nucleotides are TGTGCCAGCAGCTTTGAGACAGGGCGCACCGGGGAGCTGTTTTTT. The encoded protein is CASSFETGRTGELFF. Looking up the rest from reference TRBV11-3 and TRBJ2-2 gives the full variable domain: EAGVVQSPRYKIIEKKQPVAFWCNPISGHNTLYWYLQNLGQGPELLIRYENEEAVDDSQLPKDRFSAERLKGVDSTLKIQPAELGDSAVYLCASSFETGRTGELFFGEGSRLTVL.

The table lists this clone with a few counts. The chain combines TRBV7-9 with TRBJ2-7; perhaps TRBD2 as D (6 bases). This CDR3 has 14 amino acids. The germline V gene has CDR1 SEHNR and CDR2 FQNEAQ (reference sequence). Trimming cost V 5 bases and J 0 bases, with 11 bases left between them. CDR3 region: CASSPSARSYEQYF. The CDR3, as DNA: TGTGCCAGCAGCCCTAGCGCCCGCTCCTACGAGCAGTACTTC.

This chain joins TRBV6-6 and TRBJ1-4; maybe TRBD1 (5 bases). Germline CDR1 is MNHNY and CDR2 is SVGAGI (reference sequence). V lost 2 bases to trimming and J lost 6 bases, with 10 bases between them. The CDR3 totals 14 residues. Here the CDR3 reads CASSYPDNYEKLFF. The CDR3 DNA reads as TGTGCCAGCAGTTACCCGGACAACTATGAAAAACTGTTTTTT.

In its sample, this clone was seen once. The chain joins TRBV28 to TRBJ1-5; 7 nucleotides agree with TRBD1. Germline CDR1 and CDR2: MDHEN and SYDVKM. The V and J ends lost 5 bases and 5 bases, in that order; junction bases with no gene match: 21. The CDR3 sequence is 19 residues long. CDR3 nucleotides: TGTGCCAGCAGTCCTACCACAGCGGTGACAGGGAACGTCCATCAGCCCCAGCATTTT. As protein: CASSPTTAVTGNVHQPQHF.

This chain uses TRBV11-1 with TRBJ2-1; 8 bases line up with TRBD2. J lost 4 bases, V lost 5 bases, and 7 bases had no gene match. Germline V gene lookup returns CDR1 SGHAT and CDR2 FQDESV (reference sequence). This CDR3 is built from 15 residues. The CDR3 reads CASSLSGGGYNEQFF. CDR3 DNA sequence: TGTGCCAGCAGCCTCAGCGGGGGTGGGTACAATGAGCAGTTCTTC.

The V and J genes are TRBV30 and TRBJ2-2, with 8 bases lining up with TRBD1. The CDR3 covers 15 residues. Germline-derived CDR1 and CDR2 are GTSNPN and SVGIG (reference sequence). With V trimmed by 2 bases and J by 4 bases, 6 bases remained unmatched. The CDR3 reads CAWSRDRGFTGELFF. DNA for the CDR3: TGTGCCTGGAGTAGAGACAGGGGTTTCACCGGGGAGCTGTTTTTT.